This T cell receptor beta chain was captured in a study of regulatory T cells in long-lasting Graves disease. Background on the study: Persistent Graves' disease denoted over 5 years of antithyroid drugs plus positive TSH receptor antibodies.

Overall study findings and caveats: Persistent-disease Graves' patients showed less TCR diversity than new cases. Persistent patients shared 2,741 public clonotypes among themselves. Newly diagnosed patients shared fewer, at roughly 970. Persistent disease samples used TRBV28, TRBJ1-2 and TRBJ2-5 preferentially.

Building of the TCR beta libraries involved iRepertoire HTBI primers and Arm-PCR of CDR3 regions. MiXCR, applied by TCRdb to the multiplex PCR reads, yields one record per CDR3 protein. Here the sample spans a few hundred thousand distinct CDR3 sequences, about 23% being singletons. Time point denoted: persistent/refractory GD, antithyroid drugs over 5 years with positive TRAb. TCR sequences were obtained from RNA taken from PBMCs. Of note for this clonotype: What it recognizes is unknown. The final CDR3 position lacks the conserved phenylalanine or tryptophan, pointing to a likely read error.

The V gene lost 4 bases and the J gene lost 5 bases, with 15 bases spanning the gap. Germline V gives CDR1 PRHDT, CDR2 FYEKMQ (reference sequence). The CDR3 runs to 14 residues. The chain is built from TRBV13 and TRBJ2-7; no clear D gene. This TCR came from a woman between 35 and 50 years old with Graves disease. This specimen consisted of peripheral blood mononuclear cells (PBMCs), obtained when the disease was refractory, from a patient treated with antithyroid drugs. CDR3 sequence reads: CASSSRLDIDEQYL. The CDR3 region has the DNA TGTGCCAGCAGCTCGCGCCTGGATATTGACGAGCAGTACCTC.